The clone carrying this T cell receptor (beta chain) has just a few counts. Its antigen remains unidentified. This specimen comes from a study of response to subunit inactivated influenza vaccine. Study-wide results and limits: With each seasonal influenza vaccination, the authors suggested, few new T cells are recruited.

TCRdb itself ran the RT-PCR reads through MiXCR, one entry per CDR3 protein. Found here are about 650,000 distinct CDR3 sequences, 12% to 15% of them singletons; the top ten hold roughly 7.6%. The sequences come from PBMCs from blood, collected less than 15 days before vaccination. The receptor was derived from a man aged 50 or older who received an inactivated influenza vaccine.

In nucleotides, the CDR3 is TGTGCCAGCAGCTTAGCTCGGACAGGGAGCTCCTACGAGCAGTACTTC. Encoded protein: CASSLARTGSSYEQYF. The gene calls are TRBV7-8 and TRBJ2-7, with 8 bases that match TRBD1. The CDR3 length is 16 residues. CDR1 and CDR2 from the germline V gene are SGHVS and FQNEAQ. The J segment lost 0 bases and the V segment lost 0 bases, leaving 4 bases of the junction unmatched.